The sequence of this T cell receptor beta chain was determined in a study of CD8+ T cells in alopecia areata. Germline V gives CDR1 SQVTM, CDR2 ANQGSEA. V dropped 4 bases and J dropped 3 bases, with 19 bases sitting between them. CDR3 length: 15 residues. Sequencing used cDNA as its template, made by extracting RNA and reverse transcribing it. The table came from immunoSEQ multiplex PCR; TCRdb's copy has only in-frame clones and leaves some out. The sample gives 200,000 or so clones, 58% of which show up once; roughly 5.8% is in the top ten. Regarding the study as a whole: Under tofacitinib, numerous expanded lesional clonotypes remained detectable in scalp and blood.

Treatment specified: oral pan-JAK inhibitor, 5-10 mg twice daily. Collection of lesional scalp punch biopsies and peripheral blood was performed in alopecia areata patients. This clone turned up a few times. Its antigen is still unknown. The material was CD4+ T cells sorted from blood, obtained at week 24, from a patient treated with tofacitinib. This chain uses TRBV29-1 with TRBJ2-7; D perhaps matches TRBD1 (6 bases). The TCR comes from a human donor with alopecia areata. Here the CDR3 DNA reads TGCAGCGTTGGGCGACAGGCCCTAGGGGACTACGAGCAGTACTTC. Protein product: CSVGRQALGDYEQYF.